The 20 T cell receptor beta chains presented below share a single source sample, sequenced in a study of vaccination and CD4 T cells after COVID-19. No antigens are known for them. Oncomine TCR Beta short-read sequencing was applied to DNA from cultured CD4+ T cells. Each CDR3 protein is one row after TCRdb ran MiXCR on the PCR reads. The repertoire holds about 15,000 distinct CDR3 sequences, with roughly 43% as singletons. Treatment noted: roughly 10-day PBMC culture with coronavirus spike peptide pools or control peptides (ViraFEST assay). The sequenced material came from CD4+ T cells from blood, cultured in vitro. The receptor set was obtained from a human donor who had recovered from COVID-19.

This clonotype was seen more than once but under ten times. The chain recombines TRBV4-2 with TRBJ1-5, with D possibly being TRBD1 (5 bases). V lost 0 bases, J lost 1 base, and 10 bases lay in between. CDR3 length equals 16 residues. Germline V CDR1 and CDR2: LGHNA, YNFKEQ. The CDR3 DNA sequence: TGTGCCAGCAGCCAAGACGCAGGGCGCAGCAATCAGCCCCAGCATTTT. It translates to CASSQDAGRSNQPQHF.

V is TRBV6-5 and J is TRBJ1-6, with D tentatively TRBD1 (5 bases). CDR3 length: 16 residues. Trimming pared 1 base from V and 10 bases from J, leaving 17 bases between. CDR1 and CDR2 (germline): MNHEY, SVGAGI. CDR3 residues: CASSYLAGPTPSPLHF. In DNA, the CDR3 is TGTGCCAGCAGTTACTTAGCAGGGCCCACCCCATCACCCCTCCACTTT.

The gene calls are TRBV10-3 and TRBJ1-5; 7 bases are shared with TRBD1. Per the germline V gene, CDR1 is ENHRY and CDR2 is SYGVKD. CDR3 length: 14 residues. V gave up 6 bases and J gave up 2 bases; unmatched junction bases: 4. The CDR3 sequence is CAIRAGTGNQPQHF. The CDR3 bases are TGTGCCATCAGAGCAGGGACAGGCAATCAGCCCCAGCATTTT.

This clonotype was observed a single time. V gene TRBV28 combines with J gene TRBJ1-2; no reliable D call. Germline-derived CDR1 and CDR2 are MDHEN and SYDVKM. V lost 5 bases and J lost 2, with 12 bases in between. The CDR3 is 14 residues long. The CDR3 DNA is TGTGCCAGCAGTCAACCGGGCCGCAACTATGGCTACACCTTC. Protein: CASSQPGRNYGYTF.

This clonotype ranks as medium-sized. The chain joins TRBV7-9 to TRBJ1-3; TRBD1 aligns across 7 bases. V lost 10 bases and J lost 0; bases outside the gene matches: 9. Looked up from germline, CDR1 is SEHNR and CDR2 is FQNEAQ (reference sequence). The CDR3 sequence is 15 residues long. The CDR3 loop is CATPGQLSSGNTIYF. In DNA, the CDR3 is TGTGCCACCCCGGGACAGCTTAGCTCTGGAAACACCATATATTTT.

The chain carries TRBV7-2 and TRBJ2-3; TRBD2 agrees at 13 bases. Germline lookup yields CDR1 SGHTA and CDR2 FQGNSA. CDR3 length equals 15 residues. With V trimmed by 4 bases and J by 5 bases, 3 bases remained unmatched. CDR3 nucleotides: TGTGCCAGCAGCTCCTGGACTAGCGGGAGAGATACGCAGTATTTT. The encoded protein is CASSSWTSGRDTQYF.

The sample holds a few counts of this clonotype. The chain uses TRBV7-9 and TRBJ2-2; possible D gene TRBD2, 5 bases. Trimming removed 2 bases from V and 7 bases from J, with 14 bases in between. The germline CDR1 and CDR2 sequences are SEHNR and FQNEAQ (reference sequence). The CDR3 is 15 residues long. The CDR3 nucleotides are TGTGCCAGCAGCTTAACGCAAGCAGGAGGCGGGGAGCTGTTTTTT. It yields the protein CASSLTQAGGGELFF.

This clonotype was counted a few times. The gene calls are TRBV30 and TRBJ1-5; tentative D call: TRBD1 (5 bases). Germline values: CDR1 GTSNPN, CDR2 SVGIG (reference sequence). With 2 bases removed from V and 0 bases from J, the gap between germline ends came to 14 bases. CDR3 length: 16 residues. This chain's CDR3 is CAWSIPGLNSNQPQHF. The CDR3, as DNA: TGTGCCTGGAGTATCCCGGGACTGAATAGCAATCAGCCCCAGCATTTT.

The V gene is TRBV5-1, the J gene TRBJ2-2, with TRBD2 matching 7 bases. The CDR3 extends over 16 amino acids. Germline V gene sequence: CDR1 SGHRS, CDR2 YFSETQ. The V segment lost 3 bases and the J segment 5 bases; nucleotides outside the gene matches: 10. The CDR3 is CASSSGLGGRTGELFF. In nucleotides, the CDR3 is TGCGCCAGCAGCTCCGGATTGGGGGGGAGGACCGGGGAGCTGTTTTTT.

Regarding this clonotype: The junction and the germline gene differ at one end; a read error may be behind it. The chain carries TRBV12-5 and TRBJ1-1; D is unresolved. Germline assignment: CDR1 LGHNT and CDR2 FRNRAP. This CDR3 has 12 amino acids. CDR3 sequence reads: CASGSPGRIGSF. The CDR3 coding sequence is TGTGCTAGTGGTTCGCCCGGGAGGATCGGCTCCTTT.

This clonotype was counted once. V usage is TRBV2 and J usage is TRBJ2-7; the D is unclear. V lost 0 bases to trimming and J lost 3 bases, with 9 bases between them. Germline values: CDR1 SNHLY, CDR2 FYNNEI. The CDR3 is 14 amino acids. For the CDR3, the DNA is TGTGCCAGCAGTGAAGCGAGGATTGGCTACGAGCAGTACTTC. Amino acids: CASSEARIGYEQYF.

This clonotype was observed once. The chain carries TRBV20-1 and TRBJ1-4, with unresolved D. CDR1 and CDR2 (germline): DFQATT, SNEGSKA (reference sequence). The CDR3 totals 13 residues. Trimming removed 2 bases at V and 0 bases at J, with 4 bases between. For the CDR3, the DNA is TGCAGTGCTAGACCCGCAACTAATGAAAAACTGTTTTTT. It translates to CSARPATNEKLFF.

The V call is TRBV10-3, the J call TRBJ2-3; TRBD2 matches 8 bases. CDR1 and CDR2 (germline): ENHRY, SYGVKD. The CDR3 sequence is 14 residues long. V shed 6 bases, J shed 2 bases, and the junction held 4 bases outside the gene matches. The CDR3 bases are TGTGCCATCAGCAGAGCGGGGGACACAGATACGCAGTATTTT. Translating it yields CAISRAGDTDTQYF.

This clonotype was detected only a few times. This sequence joins TRBV28 and TRBJ1-2, with TRBD1 as a possible D gene (5 bases). The CDR3 spans 13 residues. Germline-derived CDR1 and CDR2 are MDHEN and SYDVKM. Trimming removed 6 bases from V and 8 bases from J, with 16 bases in between. CDR3 nucleotides: TGTGCCAGCAGGTTACCCGGGGCGTGGGGCTACACCTTC. It specifies CASRLPGAWGYTF.

The V and J genes are TRBV19 and TRBJ1-2; possible D gene TRBD1, 5 bases. In germline, CDR1 is LNHDA, CDR2 SQIVND (reference sequence). V lost 7 bases and J 5 bases, leaving 11 bases between the germline ends. This CDR3 contains 12 residues. The CDR3 DNA reads TGTGCCAGTATATGGGGGGGGTATGGCTACACCTTC. Translated, it gives CASIWGGYGYTF.

This clonotype is judged medium-sized. This rearrangement joins TRBV23-1 to TRBJ2-7, with TRBD1 matching 10 bases. TRBV23-1 is an open reading frame whose function is uncertain. CDR3 length: 19 residues. V lost 0 bases to trimming and J lost 1 base; unmatched junction nucleotides: 12. The CDR3 DNA sequence: TGCGCCAGCAGTCAATCGGTTGAGAACGGGACAGGGGAATCCTACGAGCAGTACTTC. Translation gives CASSQSVENGTGESYEQYF.

V usage is TRBV24-1 and J usage is TRBJ2-2, with TRBD1 as a possible D gene (5 bases). Trimming pared 1 base from V and 2 bases from J, leaving 13 bases between. This CDR3 comprises 17 residues. Germline assignment: CDR1 KGHDR and CDR2 SFDVKD. The chain's CDR3 is CATSDFGAGINTGELFF. CDR3 nucleotide sequence: TGTGCCACCAGTGATTTTGGGGCAGGAATTAACACCGGGGAGCTGTTTTTT.

This chain joins TRBV12-3 or TRBV12-4 and TRBJ2-5, with 9 bases that match TRBD1. J gave up 6 bases and V 6 bases, and 8 bases lay outside the gene matches. The CDR3 totals 14 residues. CDR3 coding DNA: TGTGCCAGCAGGACAGGGGGAAGGAGAAAGACCCAGTACTTC. Its translation is CASRTGGRRKTQYF.

The chain combines TRBV6-1 with TRBJ2-7, with D tentatively TRBD2 (6 bases). The V end lost 3 bases, the J end lost 4 bases, and 13 bases lay between the germline ends. The CDR3 covers 14 residues. Germline-derived CDR1 and CDR2 are MNHNS and SASEGT. CDR3 DNA: TGTGCCAGCAGTGATTTCGGGGGTGGGTACGAGCAGTACTTC. It specifies CASSDFGGGYEQYF.

The genes are TRBV11-3 and TRBJ1-5; D perhaps matches TRBD1 (6 bases). Germline V gene sequence: CDR1 SGHNT, CDR2 YENEEA. The CDR3 consists of 15 residues. The V and J ends lost 10 bases and 5 bases respectively, with 21 bases between them. The CDR3 protein is CANLVYSGAYQPQHF. The CDR3 DNA sequence: TGTGCCAACTTGGTGTATTCGGGGGCCTATCAGCCCCAGCATTTT. The full variable domain, its missing parts supplied by reference TRBV11-3 and TRBJ1-5, is EAGVVQSPRYKIIEKKQPVAFWCNPISGHNTLYWYLQNLGQGPELLIRYENEEAVDDSQLPKDRFSAERLKGVDSTLKIQPAELGDSAVYLCANLVYSGAYQPQHFGDGTRLSIL.